The clone carrying this TCR beta chain occurred once. This entry is derived from a study of blood T cell repertoires in COVID-19. Original methodology: The assay estimated nucleated cells by amplifying reference gene primers. This table comes from immunoSEQ multiplex PCR, and its TCRdb copy is limited to in-frame clones, with some not included. That table is the source of V, J and clone size, and D and trimming were worked out from the DNA. The data contain some 140,000 clones, around 89% of them singletons. V lost 3 bases to trimming and J lost 0 bases; unmatched junction nucleotides: 1. Germline CDR1 is LGHDT and CDR2 is YNNKEL (reference sequence). The CDR3 is made up of 14 amino acids.

The chain has TRBV3-1 (or the pseudogene TRBV3-2) and TRBJ1-1; 7 bases agree with TRBD1. The receptor's source is a man in his forties or fifties with active or convalescent COVID-19. The sample taken for sequencing was peripheral blood. In DNA, the CDR3 is TGTGCCAGCAGCCAGGGACAGTTGAACACTGAAGCTTTCTTT. Translated, it gives CASSQGQLNTEAFF.